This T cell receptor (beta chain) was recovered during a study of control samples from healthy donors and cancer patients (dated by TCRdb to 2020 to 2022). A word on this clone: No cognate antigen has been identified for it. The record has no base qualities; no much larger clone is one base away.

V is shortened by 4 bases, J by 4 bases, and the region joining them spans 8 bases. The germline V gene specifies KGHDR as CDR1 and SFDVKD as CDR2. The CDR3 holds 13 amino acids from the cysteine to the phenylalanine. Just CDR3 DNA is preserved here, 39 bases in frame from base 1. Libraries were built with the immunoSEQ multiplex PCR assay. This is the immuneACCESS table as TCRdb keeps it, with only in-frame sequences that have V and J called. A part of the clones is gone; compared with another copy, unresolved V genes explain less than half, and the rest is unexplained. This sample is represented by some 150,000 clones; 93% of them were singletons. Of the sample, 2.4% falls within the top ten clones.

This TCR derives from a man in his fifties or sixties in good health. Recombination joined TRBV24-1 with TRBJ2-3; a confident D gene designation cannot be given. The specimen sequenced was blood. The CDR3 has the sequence CATSEPLADTQYF. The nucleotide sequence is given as TGTGCCACCAGTGAACCCCTAGCAGATACGCAGTATTTT.